The 25 T cell receptor beta chains reported below all come from one sample, sequenced in a study of spatial heterogeneity in lung cancer. Time point here: sample taken at primary tumor resection. Whole-study results and caveats: One measure, the expanded intratumoral alpha and beta TCR count, tracked tumor mutation counts.

Antigen specificity for these receptors is unknown. Each CDR3 protein is one row after TCRdb ran MiXCR on the 5' RACE reads. The data show 6,500 to 9,000 distinct CDR3 sequences, with 15% to 20% seen just once and about an eighth held by the top ten. The specimen was lung tumor tissue, collected at surgery. These receptors came from a female donor with early-stage non-small cell lung cancer.

This clonotype is judged medium-sized. The chain uses TRBV20-1 and TRBJ2-7; 10 nucleotides agree with TRBD2. Germline loops: CDR1 DFQATT, CDR2 SNEGSKA (reference sequence). The CDR3 is made up of 16 amino acids. After removal of 0 bases from V and 5 bases from J, the junction contained 10 bases not matched to a gene. CDR3 amino acids: CSARDPFSGGADEQYF. CDR3 nucleotides: TGCAGTGCTAGAGACCCGTTCAGCGGGGGGGCGGACGAGCAGTACTTC.

The genes are TRBV27 and TRBJ2-1, with D uncertain. V gave up 5 bases and J gave up 4 bases, with 3 bases separating them. CDR1 MNHEY and CDR2 SMNVEV come from the germline V gene (reference sequence). The CDR3 consists of 11 residues. The CDR3 DNA reads as TGTGCCAGCAGTCAGTACAATGAGCAGTTCTTC. Its translation is CASSQYNEQFF.

The genes are TRBV11-2 and TRBJ2-7; D remains ambiguous. This CDR3 is built from 14 residues. V gave up 5 bases and J gave up 0 bases, with 11 bases separating them. Per the germline V gene, CDR1 is SGHAT and CDR2 is FQNNGV. This CDR3 is CASSPGRNSYEQYF. CDR3 nucleotide sequence: TGTGCCAGCAGCCCAGGACGGAACTCCTACGAGCAGTACTTC.

The J gene is TRBJ1-5, the V gene TRBV5-1; no clear D gene. The CDR3 covers 13 residues. Deletions cut 0 bases from V and 7 bases from J, with 8 bases between. The germline V gene has CDR1 SGHRS and CDR2 YFSETQ. CDR3 bases: TGCGCCAGCAGCTTGGAATACGGCCAGCCCCAGCATTTT. Its protein product is CASSLEYGQPQHF.

J is TRBJ2-2 and V is TRBV29-1; 8 bases fit TRBD2. The CDR3 is 15 amino acids. V shed 5 bases and J 6 bases; nucleotides not matched to a gene: 11. Germline-derived CDR1 and CDR2 are SQVTM and ANQGSEA. In DNA form, the CDR3 reads TGCAGCGTTCGGATGGCGGGGGGCCAAGCCGGGGAGCTGTTTTTT. Encoded protein: CSVRMAGGQAGELFF.

In its sample, this clonotype is medium-sized. The rearrangement uses TRBV28 and TRBJ1-1, with TRBD1 identical over 9 bases. This CDR3 comprises 17 residues. The germline V gene has CDR1 MDHEN and CDR2 SYDVKM. Trimming cost V 5 bases and J 1 base; bases outside gene matches: 11. CDR3 DNA: TGTGCCAGCAGTCTAGTCCCGGGACAGGGATCGAACACTGAAGCTTTCTTT. The encoded protein is CASSLVPGQGSNTEAFF. Full variable domain (missing parts from reference TRBV28 and TRBJ1-1): DVKVTQSSRYLVKRTGEKVFLECVQDMDHENMFWYRQDPGLGLRLIYFSYDVKMKEKGDIPEGYSVSREKKERFSLILESASTNQTSMYLCASSLVPGQGSNTEAFFGQGTRLTVV.

This clonotype was observed a few times. The J gene is TRBJ2-5, the V gene TRBV5-1; D unresolved. CDR3 size: 15 residues. V lost 0 bases and J 2 bases, leaving 11 bases between the germline ends. Germline CDR1 is SGHRS and CDR2 is YFSETQ. This CDR3 reads CASSLAGSGQETQYF. Written as DNA, the CDR3 is TGCGCCAGCAGCTTGGCAGGATCAGGTCAAGAGACCCAGTACTTC.

This clonotype was seen just once. The chain uses TRBV5-1 and TRBJ2-1; 9 nucleotides align to TRBD1. The CDR3 is 22 residues long. Germline assignment: CDR1 SGHRS and CDR2 YFSETQ. The V segment lost 2 bases and the J segment 0 bases; nucleotides outside the gene matches: 21. The CDR3 DNA follows: TGCGCCAGCAGCTTCCCCTCAATTAAATACAGGGGGCCAACCAGCTCCTACAATGAGCAGTTCTTC. Encoded protein: CASSFPSIKYRGPTSSYNEQFF.

The chain uses TRBV11-2 and TRBJ2-5; 7 bases line up with TRBD1. Looked up from germline, CDR1 is SGHAT and CDR2 is FQNNGV. Germline trimming cut 5 bases from V and 2 bases from J; bases unmatched to any gene: 14. The CDR3 runs 17 residues. In DNA form, the CDR3 reads TGTGCCAGCAGCCTTAAACCGGGACAGCGACTTCAAGAGACCCAGTACTTC. Translation: CASSLKPGQRLQETQYF.

This clonotype is judged medium-sized. The chain joins TRBV19 to TRBJ1-1; 7 nucleotides match TRBD1. Germline loops: CDR1 LNHDA, CDR2 SQIVND (reference sequence). There are 16 residues in the CDR3. With 7 bases clipped from V and 5 bases from J, the junction kept 16 bases outside the gene matches. CDR3 in DNA: TGTGCCAGTACTCGCCGCGCCCCAGGGGGTGAAACTGAAGCTTTCTTT. Protein product: CASTRRAPGGETEAFF.

The rearrangement joins TRBV2 to TRBJ2-2; D is unclear. V lost 5 bases and J 6 bases, leaving 4 bases between the germline ends. Germline V gene sequence: CDR1 SNHLY, CDR2 FYNNEI. The length of the CDR3 is 11 residues. CDR3 loop: CASSPPGELFF. In DNA form, the CDR3 reads TGTGCCAGCAGTCCCCCCGGGGAGCTGTTTTTT.

This clonotype has a handful of counts. This sequence joins TRBV4-3 and TRBJ1-2; 7 bases are shared with TRBD1. The CDR3 covers 15 residues. V was pared by 3 bases and J by 3 bases, with 7 bases of the junction left unmatched. Per germline, CDR1 LGHNA and CDR2 YSLEER. CDR3 nucleotide sequence: TGCGCCAGCAGCCAGACAGGGTCTGCTCACTATGGCTACACCTTC. Protein: CASSQTGSAHYGYTF.

The genes are TRBV7-9 and TRBJ2-7; D is uncertain. CDR3 length equals 12 residues. V was clipped by 8 bases and J by 4 bases, with 12 bases between them. Germline assignment: CDR1 SEHNR and CDR2 FQNEAQ (reference sequence). CDR3 nucleotides: TGTGCCAGCGCCCCAGTGCCATACGAGCAGTACTTC. Protein: CASAPVPYEQYF.

The J gene is TRBJ2-5, the V gene TRBV27; unclear D gene. V dropped 11 bases and J dropped 7 bases, with 14 bases sitting between them. Germline V lookup: CDR1 MNHEY, CDR2 SMNVEV (reference sequence). The CDR3 consists of 11 residues. This CDR3 reads CAVGPGWTQYF. The CDR3 DNA reads TGTGCCGTAGGGCCCGGGTGGACCCAGTACTTC.

The gene calls are TRBV27 and TRBJ1-4; TRBD1 agrees at 7 bases. V lost 2 bases, J lost 7 bases, and 7 bases stayed unmatched. CDR1 MNHEY and CDR2 SMNVEV come from the germline V gene (reference sequence). There are 15 residues in the CDR3. The CDR3 nucleotides read TGTGCCAGCAGTTTAGCCGCGACAGGGTTTGAAAAACTGTTTTTT. Its translation: CASSLAATGFEKLFF.

V and J are TRBV15 and TRBJ1-3; D is undetermined. V lost 0 bases and J lost 3, with 9 bases in between. There are 15 residues in the CDR3. Germline CDR1 LNHNV, CDR2 YYDKDF (reference sequence). Written as DNA, the CDR3 is TGTGCCACCAGCAGAGATCGTGGGCGTGGAAACACCATATATTTT. This gives the protein CATSRDRGRGNTIYF.

By frequency in the sample, this clonotype is medium-sized. The chain joins TRBV7-6 to TRBJ2-7; 7 bases are a match to TRBD2. Germline lookup yields CDR1 SGHVS and CDR2 FNYEAQ. The CDR3 runs to 14 residues. Trimming cost V 4 bases and J 5 bases; bases outside gene matches: 8. CDR3 bases: TGTGCCAGCAGCTCGACACTGGGGGGGAACGAGCAGTACTTC. Protein product: CASSSTLGGNEQYF.

The gene calls are TRBV12-3 or TRBV12-4 and TRBJ2-5; 7 positions agree with TRBD1. This CDR3 has 16 amino acids. The junction had 7 bases not matched to a gene; V was cut back by 1 base and J by 2 bases. CDR3 sequence reads: CASSLGRGSRQETQYF. The CDR3 DNA reads TGTGCCAGCAGTTTAGGCAGGGGGTCTCGACAAGAGACCCAGTACTTC.

In its sample, this clonotype was seen a few times. The rearrangement uses TRBV5-5 and TRBJ2-1; tentatively, D is TRBD1 (6 bases). This CDR3 region has 12 residues. Trimming took 4 bases from V and 15 from J, leaving 17 bases between them. Germline CDR1 reads SGHKS; CDR2 reads YYEKEE (reference sequence). The CDR3 reads CASSQGQGETFF. CDR3 nucleotides: TGTGCCAGCAGCCAGGGGCAAGGGGAGACGTTCTTC.

The V gene is TRBV5-4, the J gene TRBJ2-5; 7 bases match TRBD1. Trimming cost V 1 base and J 5 bases; bases outside gene matches: 11. This CDR3 contains 16 residues. Germline V lookup: CDR1 SGHNT, CDR2 YYREEE (reference sequence). CDR3 nucleotide sequence: TGTGCCAGCAGCTTGTGGGGCACAGGGGAAGTTGAGACCCAGTACTTC. Protein product: CASSLWGTGEVETQYF.

This chain links TRBV18 with TRBJ2-5; weak D call: TRBD1 (6 bases). Germline V gene sequence: CDR1 KGHSH, CDR2 LQKENI. CDR3 size: 15 residues. V lost 2 bases and J 1 base, leaving 11 bases between the germline ends. CDR3 nucleotides: TGTGCCAGCTCACCAGGCACAGGGACCCAAGAGACCCAGTACTTC. This sequence encodes CASSPGTGTQETQYF.

The rearrangement uses TRBV4-3 and TRBJ1-1; D is perhaps TRBD1 (5 bases). CDR3 size: 15 residues. Germline CDR1 reads LGHNA; CDR2 reads YSLEER. V lost 0 bases to trimming and J lost 1 base, with 9 bases between them. Here the CDR3 reads CASSQDSQGNTEAFF. The DNA for the CDR3 is TGCGCCAGCAGCCAAGATAGTCAGGGGAACACTGAAGCTTTCTTT.

This clonotype was picked up a small number of times. The CDR3: CASSPTGVPGNTIYF. As DNA, the CDR3 is TGTGCCAGCAGCCCCACTGGGGTACCTGGAAACACCATATATTTT. The chain combines TRBV14 with TRBJ1-3; D remains unclear. V was pared by 4 bases and J by 2 bases, with 12 bases between. The CDR3 is made up of 15 amino acids. Germline-derived CDR1 and CDR2 are SGHDN and FVKESK.

This clonotype came up a few times. The chain employs TRBV20-1 and TRBJ1-1; possible D gene TRBD1, 5 bases. CDR1 and CDR2 (germline): DFQATT, SNEGSKA (reference sequence). Trimming left V 6 bases short and J 3 bases short, with 17 bases between. This CDR3 is built from 14 residues. CDR3 sequence: CSAHTPGYHTEAFF. The CDR3 DNA follows: TGCAGTGCCCACACCCCAGGGTACCACACTGAAGCTTTCTTT.

J is TRBJ1-1 and V is TRBV18, with D unclear. In germline, CDR1 is KGHSH, CDR2 LQKENI. V lost 2 bases and J lost 0, with 13 bases in between. This CDR3 contains 16 residues. The CDR3: CASSPGLPGMNTEAFF. CDR3 nucleotides: TGTGCCAGCTCACCAGGACTGCCGGGCATGAACACTGAAGCTTTCTTT. Looking up the rest from reference TRBV18 and TRBJ1-1 gives the full variable domain: NAGVMQNPRHLVRRRGQEARLRCSPMKGHSHVYWYRQLPEEGLKFMVYLQKENIIDESGMPKERFSAEFPKEGPSILRIQQVVRGDSAAYFCASSPGLPGMNTEAFFGQGTRLTVV.